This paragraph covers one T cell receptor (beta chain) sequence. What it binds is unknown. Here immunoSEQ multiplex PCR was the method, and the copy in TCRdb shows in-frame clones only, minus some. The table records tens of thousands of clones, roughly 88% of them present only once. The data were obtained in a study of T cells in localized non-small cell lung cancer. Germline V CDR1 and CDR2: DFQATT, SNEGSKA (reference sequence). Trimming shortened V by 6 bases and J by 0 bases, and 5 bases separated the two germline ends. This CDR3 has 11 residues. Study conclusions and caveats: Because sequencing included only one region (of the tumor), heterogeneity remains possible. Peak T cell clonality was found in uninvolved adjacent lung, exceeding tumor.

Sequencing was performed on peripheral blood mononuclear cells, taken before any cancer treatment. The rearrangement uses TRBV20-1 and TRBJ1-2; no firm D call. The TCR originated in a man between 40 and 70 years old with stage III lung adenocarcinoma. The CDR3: CSASTNYGYTF. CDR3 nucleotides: TGCAGTGCCAGCACTAACTATGGCTACACCTTC.